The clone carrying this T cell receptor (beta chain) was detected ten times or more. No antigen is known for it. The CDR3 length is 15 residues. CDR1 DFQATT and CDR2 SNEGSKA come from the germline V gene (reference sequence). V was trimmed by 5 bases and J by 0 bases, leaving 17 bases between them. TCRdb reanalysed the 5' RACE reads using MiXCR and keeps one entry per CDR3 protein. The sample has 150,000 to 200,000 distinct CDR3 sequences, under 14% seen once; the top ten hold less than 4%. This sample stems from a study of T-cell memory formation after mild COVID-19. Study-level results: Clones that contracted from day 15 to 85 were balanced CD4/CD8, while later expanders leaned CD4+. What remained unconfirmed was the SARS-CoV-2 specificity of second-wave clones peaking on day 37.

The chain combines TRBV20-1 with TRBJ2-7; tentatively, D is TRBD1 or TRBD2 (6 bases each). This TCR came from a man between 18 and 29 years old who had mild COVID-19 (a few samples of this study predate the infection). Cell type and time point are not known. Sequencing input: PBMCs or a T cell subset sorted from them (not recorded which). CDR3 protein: CSALDMGGRSYEQYV. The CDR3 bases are TGCAGTGCTCTGGACATGGGGGGCCGCTCCTACGAGCAGTACGTC.